A selection of T cell receptor beta chains follows, all from one sample in a study of response to subunit inactivated influenza vaccine. Each CDR3 protein gets one entry after TCRdb re-called the RT-PCR reads with MiXCR. The table has 590,000 or so distinct CDR3 sequences, less than 15% seen once. This sample comprised PBMCs from blood, obtained 14 days before vaccination. Source of these receptors: a man in his fifties or sixties who received an inactivated influenza vaccine. The CDR3 runs from the conserved cysteine through the conserved F or W. The order of the fields is V gene, D gene, CDR3 length, J gene, clone size, CDR3 protein, CDR3 DNA. D genes are given only for firm matches. The size field is filled for only some rows; it gives once, few, many or a size class.

>TRBV5-1|.|14|TRBJ1-2|.
CASSLRGTDYGYTF
TGCGCCAGCAGCTTGAGGGGCACGGACTATGGCTACACCTTC
>TRBV12-3/TRBV12-4|.|15|TRBJ1-1|many
CASSPSGFPNTEAFF
TGTGCCAGCAGTCCATCGGGCTTCCCGAACACTGAAGCTTTCTTT
>TRBV27|.|15|TRBJ1-6|.
CASSRSSLVNSPLHF
TGTGCCAGCAGTCGAAGTAGCCTTGTTAATTCACCCCTCCACTTT
>TRBV20-1|TRBD2|14|TRBJ2-1|.
CSATWTSGRNEQFF
TGCAGTGCTACATGGACTAGCGGGAGAAATGAGCAGTTCTTC
>TRBV20-1|.|16|TRBJ1-4|.
CSAGDEEGTTNEKLFF
TGCAGTGCTGGGGACGAGGAGGGGACAACTAATGAAAAACTGTTTTTT
>TRBV7-9|TRBD2|16|TRBJ2-1|.
CASSQLAGAGYNEQFF
TGTGCCAGCAGTCAACTAGCGGGAGCGGGTTACAATGAGCAGTTCTTC
>TRBV6-1|.|13|TRBJ1-5|few
CASSERWNQPQHF
TGTGCCAGCAGTGAGAGGTGGAATCAGCCCCAGCATTTT
>TRBV18|.|14|TRBJ2-4|few
CASSQVAGENIQYF
TGTGCCAGCTCACAGGTCGCCGGGGAAAACATTCAGTACTTC
>TRBV29-1|TRBD2|14|TRBJ2-3|few
CSVDVSGAAYTQYF
TGCAGCGTTGATGTTAGCGGGGCGGCATATACGCAGTATTTT
>TRBV4-3|TRBD2|16|TRBJ2-1|few
CASSRQGLAGFNEQFF
TGCGCCAGCAGCCGGCAGGGACTAGCGGGTTTCAATGAGCAGTTCTTC
>TRBV7-9|.|16|TRBJ1-1|few
CASSSTGQPLNTEAFF
TGTGCCAGCAGCAGTACTGGACAGCCTCTGAACACTGAAGCTTTCTTT
>TRBV4-1|.|17|TRBJ2-5|once
CASSPGGRGTPQETQHF
TGCGCCAGCAGCCCTGGGGGTAGGGGTACTCCCCAAGAGACCCAGCACTTC
>TRBV5-1|TRBD1|15|TRBJ2-7|few
CASSFLGTGSYEQYF
TGCGCCAGCAGCTTCCTCGGGACAGGATCCTACGAGCAGTACTTC